The sequence of this TCR beta chain was determined in a study of T-cell memory formation after mild COVID-19. Broader study findings: Contracting CD4+ clones lay largely in CM and EM, with CD8+ ones residing in EMRA. Researchers found some responding clones in pre-infection memory, a sign that cross-reactive memory joined. Later expanders leaned toward CD4+, whereas clones contracting from day 15 to 85 were balanced CD4/CD8.

Amplification by 5'RACE using constant-segment primers produced TCR alpha and TCR beta cDNA libraries that carried sample barcodes and UMIs. TCRdb reanalysed the 5' RACE reads using MiXCR and keeps one entry per CDR3 protein. The table lists about 270,000 distinct CDR3 sequences, 15% of them singletons, with 2.1% in the top ten. This CDR3 comprises 10 residues. CDR1 is KGHDR, CDR2 SFDVKD, per germline. Trimming removed 9 bases at V and 6 bases at J, with 7 bases between. Regarding this clonotype: Its cognate antigen is unknown.

This TCR came from an adult woman who had mild COVID-19 (a few samples of this study predate the infection). Cell type and time point are not known. The genes are TRBV24-1 and TRBJ2-5; D gene uncertain. The sequenced material came from PBMCs or a T cell subset sorted from them (not recorded which). The CDR3 DNA sequence: TGTGCCACCGTCCACAAGACCCAGTACTTC. Protein product: CATVHKTQYF.